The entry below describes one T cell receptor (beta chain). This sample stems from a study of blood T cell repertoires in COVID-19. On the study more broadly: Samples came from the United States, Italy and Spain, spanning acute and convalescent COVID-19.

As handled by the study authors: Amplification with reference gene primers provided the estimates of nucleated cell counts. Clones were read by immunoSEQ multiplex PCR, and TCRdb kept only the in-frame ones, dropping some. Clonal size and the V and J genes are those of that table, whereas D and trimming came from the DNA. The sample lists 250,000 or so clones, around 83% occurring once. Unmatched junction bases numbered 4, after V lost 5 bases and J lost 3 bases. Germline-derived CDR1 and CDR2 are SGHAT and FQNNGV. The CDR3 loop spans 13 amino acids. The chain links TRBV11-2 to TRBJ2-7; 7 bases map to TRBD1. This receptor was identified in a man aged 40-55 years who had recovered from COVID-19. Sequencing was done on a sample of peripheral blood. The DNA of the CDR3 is TGTGCCAGCAGCCTAAGACAGGGCTACGAGCAGTACTTC. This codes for CASSLRQGYEQYF.